Shown below are 11 T cell receptor beta chains from a single sample sequenced in a study of cytomegalovirus exposure and HLA in healthy donors. TCRdb's copy holds only in-frame clones and misses some; the assay was immunoSEQ multiplex PCR. The table shows approximately 300,000 clones, with roughly 87% occurring only once. Sample: PBMCs. The receptors shown here come from a woman aged 25 to 39 in good health and CMV-seropositive.

The rearrangement joins TRBV6-1 to TRBJ2-3; TRBD1 is a possible D gene (6 bases). The CDR3 extends over 15 amino acids. V shed 7 bases and J shed 0 bases, with 14 bases lying between them. Looked up from germline, CDR1 is MNHNS and CDR2 is SASEGT. The CDR3 nucleotides are TGTGCCAGCACAAAGACAGGCCTAAGCACAGATACGCAGTATTTT. As protein: CASTKTGLSTDTQYF.

This clone was picked up a small number of times. The chain employs TRBV7-3 and TRBJ1-1; a weak D match, TRBD1 (5 bases). V was pared by 2 bases and J by 1 base, with 11 bases between. The CDR3 is made up of 15 amino acids. Per germline, CDR1 SGHTA and CDR2 FQGTGA. Here the CDR3 reads CASSLDSQTNTEAFF. CDR3 DNA: TGTGCCAGCAGCTTAGACAGCCAAACGAACACTGAAGCTTTCTTT.

The chain carries TRBV7-8 and TRBJ2-1; 9 bases align to TRBD2. The CDR3 length is 15 residues. Per germline, CDR1 SGHVS and CDR2 FQNEAQ. V was pared by 5 bases and J by 1 base, with 3 bases of the junction left unmatched. Written as DNA, the CDR3 is TGTGCCAGCAGCCCCCTAGCGGGGTCCTACAATGAGCAGTTCTTC. Encoded protein: CASSPLAGSYNEQFF.

This rearrangement joins TRBV4-3 to TRBJ2-5; D unresolved. Germline CDR1 is LGHNA and CDR2 is YSLEER. The CDR3 has 13 residues. V dropped 0 bases and J dropped 9 bases, with 11 bases sitting between them. CDR3 sequence (DNA): TGCGCCAGCAGCCAAGATCGACGGCTGCCCCAGTACTTC. Translated: CASSQDRRLPQYF.

This CDR3 is CASSASGTARYEQYF. The CDR3 region has the DNA TGTGCCAGCAGCGCCTCCGGGACAGCCCGCTACGAGCAGTACTTC. The rearrangement joins TRBV11-1 to TRBJ2-7, with 7 bases matching TRBD1. Germline-derived CDR1 and CDR2 are SGHAT and FQDESV (reference sequence). The junction had 10 bases not matched to a gene; V was cut back by 5 bases and J by 3 bases. The CDR3 is 15 residues long.

As concerns this clone: Other DNA sequences in the sample encode the same CDR3. V usage is TRBV7-2 and J usage is TRBJ2-7, with a tentative D call TRBD1 (5 bases). Per the germline V gene, CDR1 is SGHTA and CDR2 is FQGNSA. This CDR3 region has 14 residues. V was cut by 0 bases and J by 4 bases, with 10 bases left in between. The CDR3 reads CASSLASGSYEQYF. In nucleotides, the CDR3 is TGTGCCAGCAGCTTAGCGTCAGGGTCGTACGAGCAGTACTTC.

This chain links TRBV2 with TRBJ1-2; a possible D gene is TRBD1 (5 bases). The CDR3 length is 13 residues. Germline CDR1 is SNHLY and CDR2 is FYNNEI. V dropped 6 bases and J dropped 4 bases, with 12 bases sitting between them. For the CDR3, the DNA is TGTGCCAGCAGCCTAGTTACAGGCTATGGCTACACCTTC. It yields the protein CASSLVTGYGYTF. Full variable domain (missing parts from reference TRBV2 and TRBJ1-2): EPEVTQTPSHQVTQMGQEVILRCVPISNHLYFYWYRQILGQKVEFLVSFYNNEISEKSEIFDDQFSVERPDGSNFTLKIRSTKLEDSAMYFCASSLVTGYGYTFGSGTRLTVV.

This clone showed up just once. The chain recombines TRBV19 with TRBJ1-2; 7 nucleotides agree with TRBD1. The CDR3 sequence is 15 residues long. In germline, CDR1 is LNHDA, CDR2 SQIVND (reference sequence). V lost 5 bases, J lost 4 bases, and 10 bases stayed unmatched. CDR3 in amino acids: CASSLRDSGSYGYTF. DNA for the CDR3: TGTGCCAGTAGTCTCCGGGACAGCGGATCCTATGGCTACACCTTC.

The CDR3 sequence is CASSGWWFYGYTF. In DNA, the CDR3 is TGTGCCAGCAGTGGGTGGTGGTTCTATGGCTACACCTTC. The V and J genes are TRBV6-1 and TRBJ1-2; no definite D call. V lost 4 bases, J lost 4 bases, and 10 bases lay in between. Per germline, CDR1 MNHNS and CDR2 SASEGT. There are 13 residues in the CDR3.

The chain has TRBV19 and TRBJ2-7; 7 bases match TRBD2. The germline V gene has CDR1 LNHDA and CDR2 SQIVND (reference sequence). The CDR3 is 14 amino acids. J was trimmed by 3 bases and V by 3 bases; bases with no gene match: 5. CDR3 sequence: CASSISGLNYEQYF. The CDR3 DNA is TGTGCCAGTAGTATTTCGGGACTAAACTACGAGCAGTACTTC. The full variable domain, its missing parts supplied by reference TRBV19 and TRBJ2-7, is DGGITQSPKYLFRKEGQNVTLSCEQNLNHDAMYWYRQDPGQGLRLIYYSQIVNDFQKGDIAEGYSVSREKKESFPLTVTSAQKNPTAFYLCASSISGLNYEQYFGPGTRLTVT.

This clone was recorded a few times. J is TRBJ1-2 and V is TRBV7-2, with 7 bases that match TRBD1. Unmatched junction bases numbered 10, after V lost 4 bases and J lost 8 bases. Germline V lookup: CDR1 SGHTA, CDR2 FQGNSA. There are 14 residues in the CDR3. DNA of the CDR3: TGTGCCAGCAGCTCCTCAGGGGGGGGCTGGGGCTACACCTTC. This sequence encodes CASSSSGGGWGYTF.